These 11 T cell receptor beta chains were all obtained from the same sample, sequenced in a study of PD-1 blockade in classical Hodgkin lymphoma. Brentuximab vedotin exposure varied, and every patient relapsed after autologous stem cell transplantation. Here immunoSEQ multiplex PCR was the method, and the copy in TCRdb shows in-frame clones only, minus some. The sample carries 40,000 to 65,000 clones, over 75% recorded once. The input for sequencing was peripheral blood mononuclear cells (PBMCs), taken at baseline. Receptor source: a human donor with classical Hodgkin lymphoma.

The genes are TRBV6-1 and TRBJ2-5, with 10 bases that match TRBD1. Trimming cost V 10 bases and J 5 bases; bases outside gene matches: 7. Germline CDR1 and CDR2: MNHNS and SASEGT. The CDR3 consists of 13 residues. DNA of the CDR3: TGTGCCATTGGGACAGGGGTCAGGGAGACCCAGTACTTC. Translating gives CAIGTGVRETQYF.

This rearrangement joins TRBV10-3 to TRBJ1-2; D may be TRBD1 (5 bases). CDR1 is ENHRY and CDR2 is SYGVKD in the germline V gene. The CDR3 consists of 15 residues. Trimming pared 6 bases from V and 0 bases from J, leaving 14 bases between. The chain's CDR3 is CAISPGLTTNYGYTF. The DNA of the CDR3 is TGTGCCATCAGCCCGGGACTTACAACTAACTATGGCTACACCTTC.

The chain uses TRBV19 and TRBJ2-7; a weak D match, TRBD2 (6 bases). Germline values: CDR1 LNHDA, CDR2 SQIVND (reference sequence). The CDR3 is 15 amino acids. Trimming took 2 bases from V and 2 from J, leaving 13 bases between them. The CDR3 region is CASSISGTFTYEQYF. In DNA form, the CDR3 reads TGTGCCAGTAGTATATCAGGGACTTTCACCTACGAGCAGTACTTC.

This clone was recorded a few times. This rearrangement joins TRBV19 to TRBJ1-1; a weak D match, TRBD1 (5 bases). The V gene lost 7 bases and the J gene lost 3 bases, with 15 bases spanning the gap. Germline V gene sequence: CDR1 LNHDA, CDR2 SQIVND (reference sequence). The CDR3 is made up of 14 amino acids. The CDR3 bases are TGTGCCAGTACCAACATCGACAGAGACACTGAAGCTTTCTTT. This gives the protein CASTNIDRDTEAFF.

V usage is TRBV7-8 and J usage is TRBJ2-3; D is uncertain. Germline CDR1 and CDR2: SGHVS and FQNEAQ. Trimming removed 3 bases from V and 3 bases from J, with 4 bases in between. The CDR3 covers 12 residues. The CDR3 nucleotides read TGTGCCAGCAGCTTGGGGACAGATACGCAGTATTTT. Its translation: CASSLGTDTQYF.

The chain has TRBV5-6 and TRBJ2-7; 10 bases fit TRBD2. CDR3 length: 15 amino acids. With V trimmed by 6 bases and J by 6 bases, 12 bases remained unmatched. The germline V gene encodes CDR1 SGHDT and CDR2 YYEEEE. DNA for the CDR3: TGTGCCAGCAAACCTCAGGAGCGGGAGGGCGTCGAGCAGTACTTC. Protein: CASKPQEREGVEQYF. The whole variable domain, remainder taken from reference TRBV5-6 and TRBJ2-7, is DAGVTQSPTHLIKTRGQQVTLRCSPKSGHDTVSWYQQALGQGPQFIFQYYEEEERQRGNFPDRFSGHQFPNYSSELNVNALLLGDSALYLCASKPQEREGVEQYFGPGTRLTVT.

The J gene is TRBJ2-1, the V gene TRBV6-6; D unclear. The CDR3 spans 14 residues. V gave up 7 bases and J gave up 0 bases, with 10 bases separating them. CDR1 and CDR2 (germline): MNHNY, SVGAGI (reference sequence). CDR3 sequence: CASTGGSSYNEQFF. DNA of the CDR3: TGTGCCAGCACTGGCGGTAGCTCCTACAATGAGCAGTTCTTC.

The rearrangement joins TRBV30 to TRBJ1-6; TRBD1 might be the D (5 bases). This CDR3 region has 13 residues. The V end lost 4 bases, the J end lost 10 bases, and 14 bases lay between the germline ends. The germline V gene has CDR1 GTSNPN and CDR2 SVGIG (reference sequence). The chain's CDR3 is CAWTGQGTSPLHF. The CDR3 nucleotides are TGTGCCTGGACAGGCCAGGGTACCTCACCCCTCCACTTT. The full variable domain, with the rest looked up from reference TRBV30 and TRBJ1-6, is SQTIHQWPATLVQPVGSPLSLECTVEGTSNPNLYWYRQAAGRGLQLLFYSVGIGQISSEVPQNLSASRPQDRQFILSSKKLLLSDSGFYLCAWTGQGTSPLHFGNGTRLTVT.

The chain is built from TRBV10-3 and TRBJ1-1; D is unclear. CDR1 ENHRY and CDR2 SYGVKD come from the germline V gene. The CDR3 sequence is 14 residues long. Trimming removed 11 bases at V and 0 bases at J, with 16 bases between. The CDR3 DNA sequence: TGTGCCGTCCGGACGGCTTCTTTGAACACTGAAGCTTTCTTT. Amino acids: CAVRTASLNTEAFF.

The genes are TRBV10-2 and TRBJ1-5; D unclear. V shed 8 bases and J shed 6 bases, with 17 bases lying between them. Germline V gene sequence: CDR1 WSHSY, CDR2 SAAADI. This CDR3 spans 14 amino acids. CDR3 DNA: TGCGCCAGCCAGCACGGCAGGACGGGTCAGCCCCAGCATTTT. Translating it yields CASQHGRTGQPQHF.

The chain joins TRBV19 to TRBJ1-2, with TRBD1 as a possible D gene (6 bases). The CDR3 loop spans 14 amino acids. V was shortened by 1 base and J by 4 bases, with 10 bases between the two germline ends. Germline values: CDR1 LNHDA, CDR2 SQIVND (reference sequence). The CDR3 loop reads CASSIGQAAYGYTF. CDR3 bases: TGTGCCAGTAGTATAGGACAGGCAGCCTATGGCTACACCTTC.